Reported below is one TCR beta chain. Using immunoSEQ multiplex PCR, the repertoire was profiled, and TCRdb retains in-frame clones only, with some absent. Here the sample spans roughly 330,000 clones, 87% being singletons. The CDR3 extends over 18 amino acids. Germline V gene data show CDR1 as SGHDN and CDR2 as FVKESK. Between the trimmed V and J ends, which lost 5 bases and 8 bases, there was a span of 30 bases. These data originate in a study of blood T cell repertoires in COVID-19. About the study: Nucleic acid was either cDNA or gDNA, and it came from T cells, B-cell-depleted T cells, or PBMCs.

Participants' own reports of clinical history determined their cohort assignment. Symptom resolution, clearance, or two negative PCRs marked the recovered donors of Cohort 3. The rearrangement uses TRBV14 and TRBJ1-2; possibly TRBD1 for D (5 bases). The TCR was taken from a woman aged 25 to 39 who had recovered from COVID-19. Material for sequencing was PBMCs or T cells enriched from blood (not recorded which). CDR3 loop: CASSSQHGSGSLPRGYTF. CDR3 bases: TGTGCCAGCAGCTCCCAACACGGGTCAGGGTCGCTACCTAGGGGCTACACCTTC.